A single sample gave rise to the 29 T cell receptor beta chains below, sequenced in a study of blood T cell repertoires in COVID-19. Here immunoSEQ multiplex PCR was the method, and the copy in TCRdb shows in-frame clones only, minus some. In the table there are approximately 150,000 clones, around 87% of which are singletons. The sequenced material came from PBMCs or T cells enriched from blood (not recorded which). These TCRs come from a man between 60 and 75 years old who had recovered from COVID-19.

V usage is TRBV2 and J usage is TRBJ2-7; 14 nucleotides match TRBD2. The CDR3 runs 15 residues. Losses at the gene ends were 10 bases for V and 3 bases for J; bases not matched to a gene: 8. The germline V gene encodes CDR1 SNHLY and CDR2 FYNNEI. The CDR3 region is CATPGTSGGNYEQYF. CDR3 nucleotides: TGTGCCACCCCCGGGACTAGCGGGGGAAACTACGAGCAGTACTTC.

The V call is TRBV6-5, the J call TRBJ2-7; D not certain. Germline values: CDR1 MNHEY, CDR2 SVGAGI. The CDR3 extends over 13 amino acids. V was cut by 6 bases and J by 3 bases, with 12 bases left in between. CDR3 region: CASSSYAFYEQYF. The CDR3 coding sequence is TGTGCCAGCAGCTCCTACGCCTTCTACGAGCAGTACTTC.

The V and J genes are TRBV14 and TRBJ2-4, with D possibly matching TRBD2 (5 bases). V gave up 1 base and J gave up 6 bases, with 7 bases separating them. Per the germline V gene, CDR1 is SGHDN and CDR2 is FVKESK. The CDR3 extends over 13 amino acids. CDR3 in amino acids: CASSQGGPNIQYF. DNA for the CDR3: TGTGCCAGCAGCCAAGGCGGGCCAAACATTCAGTACTTC.

The rearrangement uses TRBV9 and TRBJ1-2, with 9 bases aligning to TRBD1. This CDR3 is built from 16 residues. Germline loops: CDR1 SGDLS, CDR2 YYNGEE. Germline trimming cut 2 bases from V and 4 bases from J; bases unmatched to any gene: 9. The CDR3 sequence is CASSVGTGKGAYGYTF. In nucleotides, the CDR3 is TGTGCCAGCAGCGTTGGGACAGGGAAAGGGGCCTATGGCTACACCTTC.

This clone was seen a few times. V usage is TRBV18 and J usage is TRBJ2-7, with TRBD1 as a possible D gene (5 bases). The CDR3 length is 13 residues. Germline V gene data show CDR1 as KGHSH and CDR2 as LQKENI. Deletions cut 0 bases from V and 5 bases from J, with 8 bases between. CDR3 in DNA: TGTGCCAGCTCACCACCAGGGGCGGACGAGCAGTACTTC. Amino acids: CASSPPGADEQYF.

The chain carries TRBV6-5 and TRBJ2-7, with D perhaps matching TRBD2 (5 bases). Between the trimmed V and J ends, which lost 2 bases and 0 bases, there was a span of 11 bases. The CDR3 covers 15 residues. Germline values: CDR1 MNHEY, CDR2 SVGAGI. The CDR3 loop reads CASSYNSVSSYEQYF. CDR3 nucleotide sequence: TGTGCCAGCAGTTACAATAGCGTGAGCTCCTACGAGCAGTACTTC.

The V call is TRBV2, the J call TRBJ2-7; tentatively, D is TRBD1 (6 bases). Germline loops: CDR1 SNHLY, CDR2 FYNNEI. The ends were cut back, 4 bases at V and 2 bases at J, with 12 bases in the middle. This CDR3 spans 14 amino acids. The CDR3 sequence: CASSVGRGPYEQYF. In DNA, the CDR3 is TGTGCCAGCAGTGTAGGCAGGGGACCCTACGAGCAGTACTTC.

The chain combines TRBV30 with TRBJ2-1, with a weak D call TRBD2 (5 bases). Trimming left V 4 bases short and J 2 bases short, with 15 bases between. Germline CDR1 is GTSNPN and CDR2 is SVGIG (reference sequence). The CDR3 has 15 amino acids. The CDR3 is CAWTSPRVTYNEQFF. The CDR3 region has the DNA TGTGCCTGGACCTCCCCGCGGGTCACCTACAATGAGCAGTTCTTC. The variable domain in full, with the rest retrieved from reference TRBV30 and TRBJ2-1, is SQTIHQWPATLVQPVGSPLSLECTVEGTSNPNLYWYRQAAGRGLQLLFYSVGIGQISSEVPQNLSASRPQDRQFILSSKKLLLSDSGFYLCAWTSPRVTYNEQFFGPGTRLTVL.

This chain joins TRBV9 and TRBJ2-4, with D perhaps matching TRBD1 (6 bases). Germline CDR1 and CDR2: SGDLS and YYNGEE. Between the trimmed V and J ends, which lost 3 bases and 6 bases, there was a span of 13 bases. The CDR3 extends over 14 amino acids. This chain's CDR3 is CASSATGFGNIQYF. DNA for the CDR3: TGTGCCAGCAGCGCTACAGGGTTCGGAAACATTCAGTACTTC.

The chain employs TRBV10-3 and TRBJ2-3; TRBD2 might be the D (5 bases). CDR1 ENHRY and CDR2 SYGVKD come from the germline V gene. V dropped 6 bases and J dropped 5 bases, with 15 bases sitting between them. The CDR3 consists of 14 residues. Written as DNA, the CDR3 is TGTGCCATCAGGATCGGACTCCGCGGAGATACGCAGTATTTT. Amino acid sequence: CAIRIGLRGDTQYF.

The count of this clone is one. This chain links TRBV28 with TRBJ1-5; TRBD1 matches 12 bases. J gave up 6 bases and V 6 bases, and 6 bases lay outside the gene matches. CDR1 is MDHEN and CDR2 is SYDVKM in the germline V gene. The CDR3 totals 15 residues. CDR3 sequence: CASRGQGASAQPQHF. The CDR3 DNA follows: TGTGCCAGCAGGGGACAGGGGGCGTCGGCTCAGCCCCAGCATTTT.

V and J are TRBV28 and TRBJ1-1, with a possible D match to TRBD1 (6 bases). CDR1 and CDR2 (germline): MDHEN, SYDVKM. The CDR3 length is 13 residues. The V and J ends lost 7 bases and 0 bases respectively, with 9 bases between them. CDR3 sequence: CASTRGMNTEAFF. The CDR3 DNA reads TGTGCCAGCACGAGGGGGATGAACACTGAAGCTTTCTTT.

The gene calls are TRBV9 and TRBJ1-6; D is possibly TRBD1 (6 bases). Germline lookup yields CDR1 SGDLS and CDR2 YYNGEE. The CDR3 is made up of 16 amino acids. The V end lost 0 bases, the J end lost 8 bases, and 15 bases lay between the germline ends. The CDR3 spells CASSVGGNRVDSPLHF. CDR3 nucleotide sequence: TGTGCCAGCAGCGTAGGGGGGAACAGGGTGGATTCACCCCTCCACTTT.

This sequence joins TRBV7-9 and TRBJ2-2; 15 bases agree with TRBD2. V shed 8 bases, J shed 4 bases, and the junction held 14 bases outside the gene matches. This CDR3 is 19 amino acids long. Germline loops: CDR1 SEHNR, CDR2 FQNEAQ (reference sequence). The CDR3 DNA follows: TGTGCCAGCTCACGATGGACTAGCGGGAGGGCAGGAAGCACCGGGGAGCTGTTTTTT. Amino acids: CASSRWTSGRAGSTGELFF. The complete variable domain, with remaining parts taken from reference TRBV7-9 and TRBJ2-2, reads DTGVSQNPRHKITKRGQNVTFRCDPISEHNRLYWYRQTLGQGPEFLTYFQNEAQLEKSRLLSDRFSAERPKGSFSTLEIQRTEQGDSAMYLCASSRWTSGRAGSTGELFFGEGSRLTVL.

The CDR3 sequence is CSGRTGDTQYF. The CDR3 DNA reads TGCAGCGGGCGGACAGGGGATACGCAGTATTTT. V is TRBV29-1 and J is TRBJ2-3; 8 bases match TRBD1. The CDR3 totals 11 residues. Germline V lookup: CDR1 SQVTM, CDR2 ANQGSEA. J lost 6 bases, V lost 7 bases, and 3 bases had no gene match.

The chain joins TRBV18 to TRBJ2-2; D is undetermined. This CDR3 has 15 amino acids. Germline V CDR1 and CDR2: KGHSH, LQKENI. Trimming stripped 6 bases from V and 0 bases from J, with 11 bases between. The CDR3 is CASSFKSTNTGELFF. CDR3 bases: TGTGCCAGCTCGTTCAAATCAACGAACACCGGGGAGCTGTTTTTT. The variable domain in full, completed from reference TRBV18 and TRBJ2-2, reads NAGVMQNPRHLVRRRGQEARLRCSPMKGHSHVYWYRQLPEEGLKFMVYLQKENIIDESGMPKERFSAEFPKEGPSILRIQQVVRGDSAAYFCASSFKSTNTGELFFGEGSRLTVL.

The genes are TRBV6-6 and TRBJ1-1; 9 bases map to TRBD1. With V trimmed by 5 bases and J by 5 bases, 3 bases remained unmatched. The germline gives CDR1 MNHNY, CDR2 SVGAGI (reference sequence). The CDR3 totals 13 residues. The DNA for the CDR3 is TGTGCCAGCAGTGGGACAGGGAGGACTGAAGCTTTCTTT. Amino acids: CASSGTGRTEAFF.

This clone has only a few counts. V and J are TRBV10-3 and TRBJ1-2; perhaps TRBD1 as D (6 bases). V was clipped by 5 bases and J by 11 bases, with 12 bases between them. The CDR3 covers 11 residues. The germline CDR1 and CDR2 sequences are ENHRY and SYGVKD. This CDR3 is CAISMDSLYTF. CDR3 sequence (DNA): TGTGCCATCAGTATGGACAGTCTTTACACCTTC.

On this clone itself: Germline is not matched at one junction end, which may reflect a read error. The chain recombines TRBV7-7 with TRBJ2-3, with 11 bases that match TRBD1. The CDR3 is 14 amino acids. Germline V gene data show CDR1 as SSHAT and CDR2 as FNYEAQ (reference sequence). CDR3 loop: CASSRGTGGDTQYF. The CDR3 DNA is TGTGCTAGCAGCAGGGGGACAGGGGGAGATACGCAGTATTTT.

V and J are TRBV5-1 and TRBJ2-3, with D possibly TRBD2 on 5 matching bases. The V and J ends lost 4 bases and 6 bases respectively, with 12 bases between them. The CDR3 totals 13 residues. CDR1 and CDR2 (germline): SGHRS, YFSETQ. CDR3 residues: CASSQTPGDTQYF. The DNA for the CDR3 is TGCGCCAGCAGCCAAACTCCGGGGGATACGCAGTATTTT.

The chain joins TRBV10-3 to TRBJ2-1; D perhaps matches TRBD1 (6 bases). CDR1 is ENHRY and CDR2 is SYGVKD in the germline V gene. Trimming shortened V by 6 bases and J by 4 bases, and 22 bases separated the two germline ends. This CDR3 is built from 17 residues. This chain's CDR3 is CAISPRAGRDTYNEQFF. In DNA, the CDR3 is TGTGCCATCAGCCCCCGCGCGGGTAGGGACACTTACAATGAGCAGTTCTTC.

The table lists this clone with a count of one. The chain uses TRBV5-6 and TRBJ1-2; 9 bases are a match to TRBD1. The CDR3 is made up of 15 amino acids. Germline CDR1 reads SGHDT; CDR2 reads YYEEEE. The V and J ends lost 4 bases and 6 bases, in that order; junction bases with no gene match: 10. The CDR3 loop reads CASSPGTGFTNGYTF. The DNA of the CDR3 is TGTGCCAGCAGCCCAGGGACAGGGTTTACGAATGGCTACACCTTC.

The rearrangement joins TRBV19 to TRBJ2-5; no clear D gene. This CDR3 region has 13 residues. Germline values: CDR1 LNHDA, CDR2 SQIVND (reference sequence). V was shortened by 5 bases and J by 1 base, with 8 bases between the two germline ends. The CDR3 sequence is CASSVLGQETQYF. CDR3 nucleotides: TGTGCCAGTAGTGTACTCGGCCAAGAGACCCAGTACTTC. Together with reference TRBV19 and TRBJ2-5, the CDR3 gives the full variable domain: DGGITQSPKYLFRKEGQNVTLSCEQNLNHDAMYWYRQDPGQGLRLIYYSQIVNDFQKGDIAEGYSVSREKKESFPLTVTSAQKNPTAFYLCASSVLGQETQYFGPGTRLLVL.

The chain carries TRBV13 and TRBJ2-7, with TRBD2 as a possible D gene (7 bases). The CDR3 sequence is 13 residues long. V was pared by 7 bases and J by 3 bases, with 13 bases between. Germline V gives CDR1 PRHDT, CDR2 FYEKMQ (reference sequence). CDR3 amino acids: CASKLGGGYEQYF. The CDR3 DNA follows: TGTGCCAGCAAGTTGGGAGGGGGCTACGAGCAGTACTTC.

In the case of this clone: Within the sample, other DNA sequences also encode this same CDR3. The V and J genes are TRBV9 and TRBJ1-1; 7 bases map to TRBD1. This CDR3 spans 15 amino acids. Trimming at V came to 0 bases and at J to 2 bases, leaving 4 bases not matched to a gene. Germline V gives CDR1 SGDLS, CDR2 YYNGEE. CDR3 coding DNA: TGTGCCAGCAGCGTAGGGGGACAGCTCAACACTGAAGCTTTCTTT. It specifies CASSVGGQLNTEAFF. The full variable domain, completed using reference TRBV9 and TRBJ1-1, is DSGVTQTPKHLITATGQRVTLRCSPRSGDLSVYWYQQSLDQGLQFLIQYYNGEERAKGNILERFSAQQFPDLHSELNLSSLELGDSALYFCASSVGGQLNTEAFFGQGTRLTVV.

The chain links TRBV11-1 to TRBJ2-2; perhaps TRBD2 as D (6 bases). Per germline, CDR1 SGHAT and CDR2 FQDESV (reference sequence). The V and J ends lost 1 base and 9 bases respectively, with 9 bases between them. The CDR3 contains 13 residues. The CDR3 bases are TGTGCCAGCAGCTTAGGCCTAGCGTGGGAGCTGTTTTTT. It is translated as CASSLGLAWELFF.

The V call is TRBV11-2, the J call TRBJ1-4; D unresolved. This CDR3 has 13 amino acids. The V end was cut by 4 bases, the J end by 1 base, with 4 bases between. Looked up from germline, CDR1 is SGHAT and CDR2 is FQNNGV. The CDR3 coding sequence is TGTGCCAGCAGCTCTTTAACTAATGAAAAACTGTTTTTT. Its translation: CASSSLTNEKLFF. Supplemented by reference TRBV11-2 and TRBJ1-4, the full variable domain reads EAGVAQSPRYKIIEKRQSVAFWCNPISGHATLYWYQQILGQGPKLLIQFQNNGVVDDSQLPKDRFSAERLKGVDSTLKIQPAKLEDSAVYLCASSSLTNEKLFFGSGTQLSVL.

The chain employs TRBV18 and TRBJ1-2; a weak D match, TRBD1 (5 bases). The V gene lost 6 bases and the J gene lost 8 bases, with 13 bases spanning the gap. In germline, CDR1 is KGHSH, CDR2 LQKENI. This CDR3 is built from 12 residues. The CDR3 coding sequence is TGTGCCAGCTCCCGGGGAGGGGACGGCTACACCTTC. This sequence encodes CASSRGGDGYTF.

The chain recombines TRBV11-2 with TRBJ2-7, with 7 bases fitting TRBD1. The CDR3 contains 13 residues. The ends lost 3 bases at V and 6 bases at J; junction bases unmatched: 5. Per germline, CDR1 SGHAT and CDR2 FQNNGV. The CDR3 loop reads CASSFLPGGEQYF. The CDR3 DNA follows: TGTGCCAGCAGCTTTCTTCCAGGGGGCGAGCAGTACTTC.